A selection of T cell receptor beta chains follows, all from one sample in a study of T cell repertoires in cytomegalovirus infection. In TCRdb, the reads were re-called with MiXCR into one record per CDR3 protein. This table holds around 530,000 distinct CDR3 sequences, around 27% found once. Sequenced sample: PBMCs. The source of these receptors is a human donor in good health (CMV status not recorded). Some clones in this sample may be carry-over from other donors' samples. Each CDR3 is given with its conserved first and last residue. The order of the fields is V gene, CDR3 protein.

>TRBV7-2
CASSVNRDTGELFF
>TRBV5-1
CASSLAAHLNTEAFF
>TRBV20-1
CSARDPISPGKTQYF
>TRBV7-2
CASSLPGGFGYTF
>TRBV4-1
CASSQERAGAREDEKLFF
>TRBV6-2/TRBV6-3
CASSQDRGSGANVLTF
>TRBV7-2
CASSLDQEFQQFF
>TRBV25-1
CASSGTGTDGYTF
>TRBV6-2/TRBV6-3
CASRAGVGDEQYF
>TRBV12-3/TRBV12-4
CASSPRRVGIGKLATDTQYF
>TRBV5-6
CASSQLAYEQYF
>TRBV7-6
CASSLAGGIGGPWEQFF
>TRBV5-1
CASSFSPSDGANVLTF
>TRBV7-2
CASSRGAFF
>TRBV7-6
CASSLEASGPTDTQYF
>TRBV6-2/TRBV6-3
CASSYRSIYNEQFF
>TRBV7-9
CASALLRDTEAFF
>TRBV7-4
CASSPAGRGRLADTQYF
>TRBV27
CASSQKFNSPLHF
>TRBV7-2
CASSLPRRGNSNQPQHF
>TRBV12-3/TRBV12-4
CASSRAGAGANEQFF
>TRBV29-1
CSVPGTITDTQYF
>TRBV15
CATSRDGGVAYNEQFF
>TRBV5-4
CASSPSPGQGDVTEAFF
>TRBV29-1
CSVLVAEQYF
>TRBV4-2
CASSQGSFSGINEQFF
>TRBV10-3
CAISVGDGTYGYTF
>TRBV29-1
CSAEAGITVGGEQFF
>TRBV20-1
CSARRDRGLDNEQFF
>TRBV7-2
CASSLEGGRGDEKLFF
>TRBV7-2
CASSLGSGNQPQHF
>TRBV6-2/TRBV6-3
CASSYFLALNTEAFF
>TRBV20-1
CSAFQTGGLGGTIYF